A single sample gave rise to the 21 T cell receptor beta chains below, sequenced in a study of human thymus T cells. Clones were read by immunoSEQ multiplex PCR, and TCRdb kept only the in-frame ones, dropping some. The sample holds 54,000 or so clones, 90% to 95% seen once. The material sequenced was blood. These receptors were obtained from a boy under two years old with a congenital heart defect but otherwise immunologically healthy.

This chain links TRBV7-2 with TRBJ1-5; D not resolved. Germline values: CDR1 SGHTA, CDR2 FQGNSA. There are 13 residues in the CDR3. V was pared by 4 bases and J by 0 bases, with 4 bases between. The CDR3 DNA reads as TGTGCCAGCAGCTCTTATAGCAATCAGCCCCAGCATTTT. Its protein is CASSSYSNQPQHF.

The J gene is TRBJ2-7, the V gene TRBV19; TRBD1 agrees at 8 bases. V gave up 9 bases and J gave up 1 base; unmatched junction bases: 11. There are 15 residues in the CDR3. Germline assignment: CDR1 LNHDA and CDR2 SQIVND (reference sequence). CDR3 amino acids: CARDYYRGFSYEQYF. CDR3 DNA: TGTGCCAGGGACTATTACAGGGGGTTTTCCTACGAGCAGTACTTC.

This clone was recorded once. This CDR3 is CASSYSGHRSYEQYF. The CDR3 DNA sequence: TGTGCCAGCAGTTACTCAGGACATCGCTCCTACGAGCAGTACTTC. This chain links TRBV6-5 with TRBJ2-5; weak D call: TRBD1 (5 bases). The J call may not be correct, given that the DNA end is closer to TRBJ2-7. Germline V CDR1 and CDR2: MNHEY, SVGAGI. The CDR3 length is 15 residues.

This clone appeared a single time. The chain combines TRBV11-3 with TRBJ2-7; TRBD1 aligns across 8 bases. This CDR3 is built from 11 residues. The J segment lost 10 bases and the V segment lost 5 bases, leaving 4 bases of the junction unmatched. In germline, CDR1 is SGHNT, CDR2 YENEEA. DNA for the CDR3: TGTGCCAGCAGCGACAGGGGTAAACAGTACTTC. Translation gives CASSDRGKQYF. Together with reference TRBV11-3 and TRBJ2-7, the CDR3 gives the full variable domain: EAGVVQSPRYKIIEKKQPVAFWCNPISGHNTLYWYLQNLGQGPELLIRYENEEAVDDSQLPKDRFSAERLKGVDSTLKIQPAELGDSAVYLCASSDRGKQYFGPGTRLTVT.

V gene TRBV23-1 combines with J gene TRBJ1-2; D is unresolved. TRBV23-1 is annotated as an ORF whose role is uncertain. The CDR3 loop spans 13 amino acids. Trimming pared 4 bases from V and 4 bases from J, leaving 10 bases between. The CDR3 sequence is CASSRAEPYGYTF. The CDR3 DNA follows: TGCGCCAGCAGTCGAGCAGAGCCCTATGGCTACACCTTC.

V is TRBV19 and J is TRBJ1-6; tentative D call: TRBD1 (5 bases). V was trimmed by 5 bases and J by 9 bases, leaving 11 bases between them. The CDR3 is 13 amino acids. Germline V gives CDR1 LNHDA, CDR2 SQIVND (reference sequence). The CDR3 loop reads CASSGHFPSPLHF. CDR3 DNA: TGTGCCAGTAGTGGACACTTCCCTTCACCCCTCCACTTT.

The chain is built from TRBV7-2 and TRBJ2-7; 11 nucleotides match TRBD2. Germline trimming cut 3 bases from V and 0 bases from J; bases unmatched to any gene: 13. CDR1 and CDR2 (germline): SGHTA, FQGNSA. This CDR3 contains 19 residues. The CDR3 coding sequence is TGTGCCAGCAGCTTTTGGGCTAGCGGGAGGACCACGGGCTCCTACGAGCAGTACTTC. Encoded protein: CASSFWASGRTTGSYEQYF. The complete variable domain, with remaining parts taken from reference TRBV7-2 and TRBJ2-7, reads GAGVSQSPSNKVTEKGKDVELRCDPISGHTALYWYRQSLGQGLEFLIYFQGNSAPDKSGLPSDRFSAERTGGSVSTLTIQRTQQEDSAVYLCASSFWASGRTTGSYEQYFGPGTRLTVT.

As for this clone: The junction and the germline gene differ at one end; a read error may be behind it. The V and J genes are TRBV7-7 and TRBJ2-2; unclear D gene. This CDR3 comprises 13 residues. CDR1 is SSHAT, CDR2 FNYEAQ, per germline (reference sequence). The DNA of the CDR3 is TGTGCTAGCAGCTTAGACGTGACCGGGGAGCTGTTTTTT. Translating gives CASSLDVTGELFF.

The J gene is TRBJ2-3, the V gene TRBV6-4; 14 bases are shared with TRBD2. The germline V gene encodes CDR1 MRHNA and CDR2 SNTAGT. The trim removed 0 bases at V and 4 bases at J, leaving 18 bases unmatched. This CDR3 spans 22 amino acids. This CDR3 reads CASSDSPGTSGSIGFWADTQYF. The CDR3 DNA follows: TGTGCCAGCAGTGACTCGCCCGGGACTAGCGGGAGTATAGGGTTTTGGGCAGATACGCAGTATTTT.

The chain has TRBV7-2 and TRBJ2-5; 7 bases are a match to TRBD2. V shed 0 bases, J shed 6 bases, and the junction held 7 bases outside the gene matches. Germline assignment: CDR1 SGHTA and CDR2 FQGNSA. This CDR3 has 15 amino acids. CDR3 amino acids: CASSLAPGLPKTQYF. The CDR3 DNA reads TGTGCCAGCAGCTTAGCACCGGGACTACCAAAGACCCAGTACTTC.

The chain carries TRBV19 and TRBJ1-3, with a possible D match to TRBD1 (6 bases). V was cut by 6 bases and J by 0 bases, with 6 bases left in between. CDR1 and CDR2 from the germline V gene are LNHDA and SQIVND (reference sequence). The CDR3 contains 13 residues. Here the CDR3 reads CASRDSSGNTIYF. The CDR3 nucleotides are TGTGCCAGTAGGGACAGCTCTGGAAACACCATATATTTT.

This clone was observed a few times. The V and J genes are TRBV4-2 and TRBJ2-3, with D perhaps matching TRBD1 (6 bases). CDR3 size: 16 residues. V shed 0 bases and J shed 2 bases, with 12 bases lying between them. Germline V gives CDR1 LGHNA, CDR2 YNFKEQ. The CDR3 spells CASSQEVGAHTDTQYF. Here the CDR3 DNA reads TGTGCCAGCAGCCAAGAGGTGGGGGCCCACACAGATACGCAGTATTTT.

This rearrangement joins TRBV5-6 to TRBJ1-6; TRBD1 matches at 7 bases. Germline CDR1 SGHDT, CDR2 YYEEEE. Germline trimming cut 4 bases from V and 3 bases from J; bases unmatched to any gene: 7. The CDR3 contains 16 residues. The CDR3 spells CASSAWDRDYNSPLHF. The CDR3 bases are TGTGCCAGCAGCGCCTGGGACAGAGACTATAATTCACCCCTCCACTTT.

CDR3 region: CASSLIDSGANVLTF. The CDR3 DNA reads as TGTGCCAGCAGCTTAATAGACTCTGGGGCCAACGTCCTGACTTTC. This chain joins TRBV11-2 and TRBJ2-6, with unresolved D. The V gene's germline CDR1 is SGHAT and CDR2 FQNNGV. The CDR3 totals 15 residues. V was pared by 2 bases and J by 0 bases, with 5 bases between. Complete variable domain (other parts from reference TRBV11-2 and TRBJ2-6): EAGVAQSPRYKIIEKRQSVAFWCNPISGHATLYWYQQILGQGPKLLIQFQNNGVVDDSQLPKDRFSAERLKGVDSTLKIQPAKLEDSAVYLCASSLIDSGANVLTFGAGSRLTVL.

This rearrangement joins TRBV7-9 to TRBJ1-2; 9 bases fit TRBD1. The germline V gene encodes CDR1 SEHNR and CDR2 FQNEAQ (reference sequence). With V trimmed by 5 bases and J by 6 bases, 10 bases remained unmatched. The CDR3 has 15 amino acids. Here the CDR3 DNA reads TGTGCCAGCAGCCAAAATACACAGGGGGCCGATGGCTACACCTTC. It codes for CASSQNTQGADGYTF.

This clone was recorded once. This chain connects TRBV9 to TRBJ2-1; possible D gene TRBD1, 6 bases. This CDR3 region has 16 residues. The V gene lost 6 bases and the J gene lost 8 bases, with 24 bases spanning the gap. The germline V gene has CDR1 SGDLS and CDR2 YYNGEE. The CDR3 nucleotides are TGTGCCAGCACCCTAGGCGAGGGGACACGTTTTGATGAGCAGTTCTTC. Translated: CASTLGEGTRFDEQFF.

The V call is TRBV7-2, the J call TRBJ2-5, with D hard to call. This CDR3 has 15 amino acids. V lost 2 bases, J lost 7 bases, and 17 bases lay in between. Germline V gene sequence: CDR1 SGHTA, CDR2 FQGNSA. The CDR3 DNA reads as TGTGCCAGCAGCTTATTGAGACGTGAATGGGGGACCCAGTACTTC. Residues: CASSLLRREWGTQYF.

This clone came up a few times. J is TRBJ2-5 and V is TRBV19; TRBD2 is a possible D gene (6 bases). The length of the CDR3 is 15 residues. Trimming shortened V by 3 bases and J by 5 bases, and 16 bases separated the two germline ends. Germline V gene sequence: CDR1 LNHDA, CDR2 SQIVND (reference sequence). The CDR3: CASSIASRRGETQYF. The DNA of the CDR3 is TGTGCCAGTAGTATTGCATCGAGACGGGGGGAGACCCAGTACTTC.

The chain recombines TRBV5-5 with TRBJ1-2; 7 bases align to TRBD1. J lost 4 bases, V lost 0 bases, and 3 bases had no gene match. This CDR3 comprises 14 residues. CDR1 and CDR2 (germline): SGHKS, YYEKEE (reference sequence). DNA of the CDR3: TGTGCCAGCAGCTTGGATTGGGACAGCTATGGCTACACCTTC. It is translated as CASSLDWDSYGYTF. Complete variable domain (other parts from reference TRBV5-5 and TRBJ1-2): DAGVTQSPTHLIKTRGQQVTLRCSPISGHKSVSWYQQVLGQGPQFIFQYYEKEERGRGNFPDRFSARQFPNYSSELNVNALLLGDSALYLCASSLDWDSYGYTFGSGTRLTVV.

CDR3 sequence reads: CASSLEAVSNQPQHF. CDR3 nucleotides: TGTGCCAGCAGCTTAGAGGCGGTTAGCAATCAGCCCCAGCATTTT. The gene calls are TRBV7-2 and TRBJ1-5, with D unclear. V was pared by 1 base and J by 0 bases, with 7 bases between. The CDR3 has 15 residues. The germline V gene encodes CDR1 SGHTA and CDR2 FQGNSA.

V usage is TRBV4-2 and J usage is TRBJ2-7, with D perhaps being TRBD1 or TRBD2 (5 bases each). The germline gives CDR1 LGHNA, CDR2 YNFKEQ. CDR3 length equals 16 residues. V was trimmed by 4 bases and J by 6 bases, leaving 22 bases between them. This chain's CDR3 is CASSPNSGKGSTEQYF. The CDR3 DNA reads as TGTGCCAGCAGCCCAAATTCAGGGAAGGGGAGTACCGAGCAGTACTTC.